The T cell receptor (beta chain) under discussion was sequenced for a study of esophageal squamous cell carcinoma under preoperative chemotherapy. The CDR3 is 15 amino acids. Per germline, CDR1 SGHNT and CDR2 YENEEA. J was trimmed by 8 bases and V by 4 bases; bases with no gene match: 8. Time point specified: before preoperative PTX-NDP chemotherapy. TCRdb reprocessed the PCR reads via MiXCR and lists one record per CDR3 protein. The table includes roughly 32,000 distinct CDR3 sequences, approximately 50% detected once. This clonotype has at least ten counts. The source is a human donor with esophageal squamous cell carcinoma. The donor label of this sample is uncertain. This material was acquired from a patient given preoperative chemotherapy. The V call is TRBV11-3, the J call TRBJ2-1; 10 bases line up with TRBD2. CDR3 protein: CASSSGLAGVDEQFF. CDR3 DNA sequence: TGTGCCAGCAGCTCGGGGCTAGCGGGAGTGGATGAGCAGTTCTTC.